This TCR beta chain was identified during a study of shared clonotypes between healthy human individuals. General study findings and limits: The study drew on few donors, limiting represented genetic and exposure-history diversity.

This clone was seen only a few times. The antigen remains unidentified. This CDR3 comprises 14 residues. The V end lost 4 bases, the J end lost 8 bases, and 17 bases lay between the germline ends. Germline-derived CDR1 and CDR2 are SEHNR and FQNEAQ (reference sequence). How the authors handled the data: ImmunoSEQ junction-only sequences lacked quality scores, so their filtering differed. Clones were sequenced by immunoSEQ multiplex PCR, and TCRdb holds only the in-frame ones, with some missing. V and J calls and clone size are copied from that table; D and trimming were computed from the DNA. The sample includes hundreds of thousands of clones, roughly 80% seen only once; the top ten take about 12%.

Sequencing used PBMCs. This chain uses TRBV7-9 with TRBJ1-2, with a possible D match to TRBD1 (6 bases). The source of this sequence is a woman in her thirties or forties in good health. Some clones in this sample may be carry-over from other donors' samples. CDR3 sequence: CASSSGHPKDGYTF. The CDR3 nucleotides are TGTGCCAGCAGCTCGGGACACCCTAAGGACGGCTACACCTTC.